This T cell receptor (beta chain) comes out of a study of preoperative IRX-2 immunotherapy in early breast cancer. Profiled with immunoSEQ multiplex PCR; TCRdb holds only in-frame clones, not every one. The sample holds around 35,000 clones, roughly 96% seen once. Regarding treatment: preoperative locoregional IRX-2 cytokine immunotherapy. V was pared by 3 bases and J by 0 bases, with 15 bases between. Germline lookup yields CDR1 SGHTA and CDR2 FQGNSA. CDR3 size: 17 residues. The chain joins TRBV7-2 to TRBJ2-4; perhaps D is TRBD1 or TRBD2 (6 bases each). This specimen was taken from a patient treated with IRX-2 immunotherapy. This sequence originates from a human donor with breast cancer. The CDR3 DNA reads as TGTGCCAGCAGCTTGACTCTGGGGGGCAGAGCCAAAAACATTCAGTACTTC. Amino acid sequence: CASSLTLGGRAKNIQYF.